This TCR beta chain is drawn from a study of T cells in tumors after PD-1 blockade. As for the study in general: Patients received pembrolizumab 200 mg every 3 weeks or cemiplimab 350 mg every 2 weeks.

Germline V gene sequence: CDR1 SGDLS, CDR2 YYNGEE. The CDR3 totals 13 residues. Deletions cut 3 bases from V and 8 bases from J, with 14 bases between. Template: tumor biopsy or peripheral blood genomic DNA, roughly 600-6,004 ng per sample. The protocol was immunoSEQ multiplex PCR, while the TCRdb copy is restricted to in-frame clones and leaves out a portion. Among roughly 33,000 clones listed, around 80% were seen once. This chain connects TRBV9 to TRBJ1-1; no reliable D call. The clonotype was recovered from a human donor with basal cell carcinoma. The starting material was PBMCs, obtained before anti-PD-1 treatment. The CDR3 here is CASSARSDSEAFF. CDR3 bases: TGTGCCAGCAGCGCGAGGTCAGATTCAGAAGCTTTCTTT.